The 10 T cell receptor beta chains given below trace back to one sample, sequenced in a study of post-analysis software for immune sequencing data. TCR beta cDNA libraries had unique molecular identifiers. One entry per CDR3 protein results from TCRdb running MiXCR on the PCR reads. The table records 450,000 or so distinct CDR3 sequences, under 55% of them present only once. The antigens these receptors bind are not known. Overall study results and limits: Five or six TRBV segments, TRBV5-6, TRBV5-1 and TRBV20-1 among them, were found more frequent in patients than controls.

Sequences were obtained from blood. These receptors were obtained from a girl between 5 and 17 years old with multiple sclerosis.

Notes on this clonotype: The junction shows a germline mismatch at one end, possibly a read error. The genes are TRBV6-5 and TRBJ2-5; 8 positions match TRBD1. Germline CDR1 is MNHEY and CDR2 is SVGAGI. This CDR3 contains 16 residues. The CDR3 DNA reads TGTACCAGCAGTTACCCGGCCGGGACAGGCCAAGAGACCCAGTACTTC. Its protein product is CTSSYPAGTGQETQYF.

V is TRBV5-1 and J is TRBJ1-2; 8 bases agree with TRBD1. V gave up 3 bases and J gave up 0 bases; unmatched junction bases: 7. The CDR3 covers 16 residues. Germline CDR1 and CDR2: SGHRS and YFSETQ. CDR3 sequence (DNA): TGCGCCAGCAGCTCGACAGGGGCGCCAGCTAACTATGGCTACACCTTC. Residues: CASSSTGAPANYGYTF.

The CDR3 loop reads CASSLRAQGSTEAFF. In DNA, the CDR3 is TGTGCCAGCAGCCTACGGGCACAGGGGAGCACTGAAGCTTTCTTT. The chain is built from TRBV7-8 and TRBJ1-1; 7 bases agree with TRBD1. CDR3 length: 15 residues. The V segment lost 5 bases and the J segment 4 bases; nucleotides outside the gene matches: 10. In germline, CDR1 is SGHVS, CDR2 FQNEAQ.

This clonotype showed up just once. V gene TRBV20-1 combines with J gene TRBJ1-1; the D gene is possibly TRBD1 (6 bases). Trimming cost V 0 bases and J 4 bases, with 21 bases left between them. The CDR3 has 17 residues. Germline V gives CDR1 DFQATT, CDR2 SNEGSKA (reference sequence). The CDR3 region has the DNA TGCAGTGCTAGAGATTGGGGGGGCGGAGGTCTTAGCACTGAAGCTTTCTTT. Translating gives CSARDWGGGGLSTEAFF.

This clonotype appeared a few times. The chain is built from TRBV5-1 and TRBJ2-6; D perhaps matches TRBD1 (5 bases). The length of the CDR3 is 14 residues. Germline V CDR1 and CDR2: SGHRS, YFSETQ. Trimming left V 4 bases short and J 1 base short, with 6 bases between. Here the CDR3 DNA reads TGCGCCAGCAGCACAGGATCTGGGGCCAACGTCCTGACTTTC. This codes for CASSTGSGANVLTF.

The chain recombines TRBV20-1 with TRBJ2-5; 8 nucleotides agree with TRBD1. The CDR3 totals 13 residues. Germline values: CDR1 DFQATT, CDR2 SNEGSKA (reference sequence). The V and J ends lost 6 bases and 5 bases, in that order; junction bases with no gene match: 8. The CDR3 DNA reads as TGCAGTGCCCTATCGGGACAGGCGGAGACCCAGTACTTC. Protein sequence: CSALSGQAETQYF.

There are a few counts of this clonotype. The DNA of the CDR3 is TGCAGTGCTACAGCGGGAGGTTACAATGAGCAGTTCTTC. It specifies CSATAGGYNEQFF. This sequence joins TRBV20-1 and TRBJ2-1; TRBD2 matches 9 bases. Per germline, CDR1 DFQATT and CDR2 SNEGSKA (reference sequence). Trimming removed 4 bases from V and 4 bases from J; junction bases left unmatched: 2. The CDR3 spans 13 residues.

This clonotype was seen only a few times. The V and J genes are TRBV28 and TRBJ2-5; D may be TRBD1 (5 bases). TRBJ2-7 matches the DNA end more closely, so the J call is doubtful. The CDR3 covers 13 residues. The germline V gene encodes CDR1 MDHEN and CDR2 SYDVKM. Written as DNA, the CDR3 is TGTGCCAGCAGTTGGGGCCCTAGAGTCGAGCAGTACTTC. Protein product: CASSWGPRVEQYF.

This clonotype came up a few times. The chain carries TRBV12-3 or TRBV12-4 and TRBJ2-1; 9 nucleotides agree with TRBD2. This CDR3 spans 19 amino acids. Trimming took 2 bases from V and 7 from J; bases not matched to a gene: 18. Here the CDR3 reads CASSLRGLAGPGPGNEQFF. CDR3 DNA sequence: TGTGCCAGCAGTTTAAGGGGCCTAGCGGGACCCGGTCCAGGGAATGAGCAGTTCTTC.

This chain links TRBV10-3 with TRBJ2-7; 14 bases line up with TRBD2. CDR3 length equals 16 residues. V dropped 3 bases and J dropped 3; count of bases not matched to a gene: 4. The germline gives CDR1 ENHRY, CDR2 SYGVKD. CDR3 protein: CAISDPGTSGSYEQYF. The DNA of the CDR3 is TGTGCCATCAGTGACCCCGGGACTAGCGGGAGCTACGAGCAGTACTTC.